The T cell receptor (beta chain) described here comes from a study of blood T cell repertoires in COVID-19. Study-level information: Material from acute and convalescent COVID-19 was sourced from the United States, Italy and Spain. PBMCs, B-cell-depleted T cells, or T cells provided the cDNA or gDNA that made up the material.

In the study's own analysis: Scientists estimated how many nucleated cells there were by amplifying reference gene primers. The table came from immunoSEQ multiplex PCR; TCRdb's copy has only in-frame clones and leaves some out. V, J and clone size are taken as reported in that table, and D and trimming were inferred from the DNA itself. The sample yields 310,000 or so clones, around 89% seen once. Germline CDR1 MNHEY, CDR2 SMNVEV (reference sequence). V was clipped by 2 bases and J by 5 bases; unmatched bases: 0. This CDR3 spans 13 amino acids. This sequence originates from a woman in her forties or fifties with active or convalescent COVID-19. Sequencing was carried out using peripheral blood. J is TRBJ1-5 and V is TRBV27; 7 nucleotides match TRBD1. This chain's CDR3 is CASSLDRDQPQHF. CDR3 in DNA: TGTGCCAGCAGTTTAGACAGGGATCAGCCCCAGCATTTT.